This T cell receptor beta chain was identified during a study of T-cell memory formation after mild COVID-19. The study's findings and limits: Clones shrinking between day 15 and 85 showed a balanced CD4/CD8 split, and those that grew later tilted toward CD4+.

TCRdb reanalysed the 5' RACE reads using MiXCR and keeps one entry per CDR3 protein. The sample has around 400,000 distinct CDR3 sequences; 20% to 25% are singletons. Notes on this clonotype: Its cognate antigen is unknown.

Germline CDR1 and CDR2: SGHRS and YFSETQ. Trimming cost V 4 bases and J 1 base, with 17 bases left between them. This CDR3 has 16 residues. Sequences were obtained from PBMCs or a T cell subset sorted from them (not recorded which). The chain is built from TRBV5-1 and TRBJ1-1; weak D call: TRBD1 (6 bases). The receptor was derived from an adult woman who had mild COVID-19 (a few samples of this study predate the infection). Cell type and time point are not known. CDR3 in amino acids: CASSPTQGRQNTEAFF. Here the CDR3 DNA reads TGCGCCAGCAGCCCGACTCAGGGGCGGCAGAACACTGAAGCTTTCTTT.